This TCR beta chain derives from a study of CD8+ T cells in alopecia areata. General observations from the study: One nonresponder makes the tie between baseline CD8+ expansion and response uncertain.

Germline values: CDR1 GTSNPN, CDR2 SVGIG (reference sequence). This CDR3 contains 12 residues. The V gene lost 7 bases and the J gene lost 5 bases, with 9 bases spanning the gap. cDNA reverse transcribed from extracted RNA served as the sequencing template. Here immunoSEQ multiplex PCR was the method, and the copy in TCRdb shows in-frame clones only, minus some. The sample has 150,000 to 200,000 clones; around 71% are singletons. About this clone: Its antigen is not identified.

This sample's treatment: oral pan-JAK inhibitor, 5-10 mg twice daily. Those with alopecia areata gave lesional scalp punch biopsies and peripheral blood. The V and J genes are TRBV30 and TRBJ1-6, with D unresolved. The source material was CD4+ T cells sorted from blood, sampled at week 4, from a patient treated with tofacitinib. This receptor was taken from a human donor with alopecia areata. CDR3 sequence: CAFGRDNSPLHF. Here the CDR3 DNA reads TGTGCCTTCGGACGGGATAATTCACCCCTCCACTTT.